Listed here are 17 T cell receptor beta chains from one sample, sequenced in a study of identical twins. Using its own MiXCR run on the 5' RACE reads, TCRdb lists one record per CDR3 protein. The sample carries some 250,000 distinct CDR3 sequences, 5.5% to 7.5% recorded once. These data were likewise used in another study, on T cells expressing NK-cell markers.

The sample consisted of CD8+ T cells sorted from blood. The receptors shown here come from a woman younger than 35 in good health.

This clonotype was observed many times. The chain is built from TRBV10-3 and TRBJ2-7, with D uncertain. Between the trimmed V and J ends, which lost 8 bases and 0 bases, there was a span of 11 bases. Germline V CDR1 and CDR2: ENHRY, SYGVKD. This CDR3 spans 13 amino acids. Written as DNA, the CDR3 is TGTGCCATCTCCGGGCAGGACTCCTACGAGCAGTACTTC. It encodes CAISGQDSYEQYF.

This chain links TRBV6-2 or TRBV6-3 with TRBJ1-5; 7 bases are a match to TRBD1. Trimming took 4 bases from V and 6 from J; bases not matched to a gene: 12. The CDR3 is 16 residues long. Germline V gene lookup returns CDR1 MNHEY and CDR2 SVGEGT. The CDR3 sequence: CASSSKGQASGQPQHF. The CDR3 region has the DNA TGTGCCAGCAGTTCAAAAGGACAGGCCAGCGGTCAGCCCCAGCATTTT.

This clonotype was observed many times. The rearrangement links TRBV7-9 to TRBJ2-1; maybe TRBD2 (6 bases). The V and J ends lost 1 base and 4 bases respectively, with 11 bases between them. This CDR3 is built from 15 residues. Per the germline V gene, CDR1 is SEHNR and CDR2 is FQNEAQ (reference sequence). The CDR3 reads CASSLVLGTYNEQFF. For the CDR3, the DNA is TGTGCCAGCAGCTTAGTGCTCGGGACTTACAATGAGCAGTTCTTC. Complete variable domain (other parts from reference TRBV7-9 and TRBJ2-1): DTGVSQNPRHKITKRGQNVTFRCDPISEHNRLYWYRQTLGQGPEFLTYFQNEAQLEKSRLLSDRFSAERPKGSFSTLEIQRTEQGDSAMYLCASSLVLGTYNEQFFGPGTRLTVL.

This clonotype was detected only a few times. This chain's CDR3 is CASGDEQFF. CDR3 DNA sequence: TGTGCCAGCGGAGATGAGCAGTTCTTC. The chain uses TRBV2 and TRBJ2-1, with D unresolved. CDR3 length: 9 residues. Germline loops: CDR1 SNHLY, CDR2 FYNNEI. Trimming left V 8 bases short and J 8 bases short, with 4 bases between.

V usage is TRBV7-9 and J usage is TRBJ2-7, with 10 bases that match TRBD2. V shed 5 bases, J shed 4 bases, and the junction held 8 bases outside the gene matches. Germline values: CDR1 SEHNR, CDR2 FQNEAQ (reference sequence). There are 15 residues in the CDR3. The CDR3 spells CASSPGTSVLYEQYF. CDR3 bases: TGTGCCAGCAGCCCGGGGACTAGCGTTTTGTACGAGCAGTACTTC.

This clonotype was found a few times. The chain has TRBV27 and TRBJ2-1, with TRBD1 identical over 8 bases. Germline CDR1 and CDR2: MNHEY and SMNVEV (reference sequence). The trim removed 2 bases at V and 6 bases at J, leaving 9 bases unmatched. The CDR3 spans 16 residues. CDR3: CASSLLGQGMINEQFF. DNA of the CDR3: TGTGCCAGCAGTTTACTTGGACAGGGTATGATCAATGAGCAGTTCTTC.

This clonotype was recorded a few times. The chain joins TRBV20-1 to TRBJ1-2; D may be TRBD1 (5 bases). CDR1 DFQATT and CDR2 SNEGSKA come from the germline V gene (reference sequence). V was trimmed by 2 bases and J by 2 bases, leaving 18 bases between them. This CDR3 comprises 16 residues. This chain's CDR3 is CSARSSPGASNYGYTF. Here the CDR3 DNA reads TGCAGTGCTAGATCGTCCCCCGGGGCCTCGAACTATGGCTACACCTTC.

This chain uses TRBV6-1 with TRBJ2-1; TRBD2 matches at 9 bases. With V trimmed by 8 bases and J by 10 bases, 21 bases remained unmatched. The CDR3 is made up of 17 amino acids. Germline CDR1 is MNHNS and CDR2 is SASEGT. The CDR3 is CASRLIGRSGGPREQFF. The CDR3 DNA sequence: TGTGCCAGCCGCCTTATCGGGAGGAGCGGGGGGCCGCGAGAGCAGTTCTTC.

In this sample, this clonotype turned up many times. This chain uses TRBV11-2 with TRBJ2-4, with TRBD2 matching over 13 bases. This CDR3 contains 16 residues. V shed 5 bases and J 5 bases; nucleotides not matched to a gene: 6. The germline V gene encodes CDR1 SGHAT and CDR2 FQNNGV. CDR3 loop: CASSPQLAGGQNIQYF. The DNA for the CDR3 is TGTGCCAGCAGCCCCCAACTAGCGGGGGGGCAAAACATTCAGTACTTC.

This clonotype was recorded at least ten times. The chain uses TRBV20-1 and TRBJ2-7; D is possibly TRBD2 (5 bases). The CDR3 sequence is 13 residues long. Deletions cut 3 bases from V and 0 bases from J, with 9 bases between. CDR1 and CDR2 from the germline V gene are DFQATT and SNEGSKA (reference sequence). CDR3 sequence: CSARWRSSYEQYF. The CDR3 DNA reads as TGCAGTGCTAGGTGGAGGAGCTCCTACGAGCAGTACTTC.

The V and J genes are TRBV7-9 and TRBJ2-2; the D is unclear. The CDR3 totals 16 residues. Germline CDR1 and CDR2: SEHNR and FQNEAQ (reference sequence). The V and J ends lost 5 bases and 13 bases respectively, with 26 bases between them. This CDR3 reads CASSADPGMIDLGLFF. The CDR3 coding sequence is TGTGCCAGCAGCGCCGACCCAGGAATGATAGATCTGGGGCTGTTTTTT.

This clonotype has a count of ten or more. The chain couples TRBV12-3 or TRBV12-4 to TRBJ2-7; 8 bases agree with TRBD1. Trimming at V came to 6 bases and at J to 7 bases, leaving 8 bases not matched to a gene. The CDR3 covers 13 residues. CDR3: CASSPMRTGEQYF. CDR3 DNA: TGTGCCAGCAGCCCCATGAGGACAGGGGAGCAGTACTTC.

There are a few counts of this clonotype. The V call is TRBV28, the J call TRBJ2-1, with 12 bases identical to TRBD2. Trimming took 0 bases from V and 2 from J; bases not matched to a gene: 5. The CDR3 extends over 18 amino acids. Germline-derived CDR1 and CDR2 are MDHEN and SYDVKM. The CDR3: CASSLWLAGGATYNEQFF. The CDR3 nucleotides read TGTGCCAGCAGTTTATGGCTAGCGGGAGGGGCAACCTACAATGAGCAGTTCTTC.

The rearrangement joins TRBV19 to TRBJ2-1; 8 nucleotides align to TRBD2. J gave up 0 bases and V 6 bases, and 4 bases lay outside the gene matches. CDR1 is LNHDA and CDR2 is SQIVND in the germline V gene (reference sequence). The CDR3 runs 15 residues. In DNA, the CDR3 is TGTGCCAGTAGGCTAGCGGGCAACTCCTACAATGAGCAGTTCTTC. Encoded protein: CASRLAGNSYNEQFF.

This clonotype has a handful of counts. The chain combines TRBV9 with TRBJ2-1; D is ambiguous. Germline CDR1 SGDLS, CDR2 YYNGEE. V gave up 0 bases and J gave up 5 bases, with 12 bases separating them. The CDR3 loop spans 15 amino acids. The CDR3 DNA reads TGTGCCAGCAGCGTAGTGGTAGGTTTTAACAATGAGCAGTTCTTC. Translation: CASSVVVGFNNEQFF.

This clonotype came up a few times. This chain uses TRBV15 with TRBJ2-1; TRBD1 matches at 8 bases. V was clipped by 5 bases and J by 7 bases; unmatched bases: 10. The CDR3 has 15 amino acids. The germline V gene has CDR1 LNHNV and CDR2 YYDKDF (reference sequence). CDR3 sequence (DNA): TGTGCCACCAGCCAAGACAGGGGCGGAAGGAATGAGCAGTTCTTC. It yields the protein CATSQDRGGRNEQFF.

This chain links TRBV30 with TRBJ2-1; possible D gene TRBD2, 6 bases. The CDR3 has 14 amino acids. Germline V gene data show CDR1 as GTSNPN and CDR2 as SVGIG (reference sequence). V shed 4 bases and J shed 8 bases, with 18 bases lying between them. The chain's CDR3 is CAWTRDGSPHEQFF. The DNA of the CDR3 is TGTGCCTGGACCCGCGACGGGAGCCCTCATGAGCAGTTCTTC.